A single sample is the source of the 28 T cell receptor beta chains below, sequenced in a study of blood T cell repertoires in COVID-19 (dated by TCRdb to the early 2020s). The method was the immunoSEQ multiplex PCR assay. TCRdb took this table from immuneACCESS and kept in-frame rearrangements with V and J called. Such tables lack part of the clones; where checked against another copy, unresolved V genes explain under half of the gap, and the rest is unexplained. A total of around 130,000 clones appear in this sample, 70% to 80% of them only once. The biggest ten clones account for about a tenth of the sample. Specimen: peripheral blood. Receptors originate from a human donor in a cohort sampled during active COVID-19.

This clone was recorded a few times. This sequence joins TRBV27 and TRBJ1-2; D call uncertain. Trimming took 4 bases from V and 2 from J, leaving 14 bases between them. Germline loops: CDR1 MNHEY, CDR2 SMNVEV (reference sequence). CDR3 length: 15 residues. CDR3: CASSSTPAGNYGYTF. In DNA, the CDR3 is TGTGCCAGCAGTTCCACTCCGGCGGGGAACTATGGCTACACCTTC.

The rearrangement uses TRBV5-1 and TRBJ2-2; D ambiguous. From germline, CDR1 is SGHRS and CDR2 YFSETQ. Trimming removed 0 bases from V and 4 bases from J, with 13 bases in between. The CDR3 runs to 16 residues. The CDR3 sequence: CASSLAPGSGTGELFF. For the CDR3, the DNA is TGCGCCAGCAGCTTGGCGCCCGGCTCGGGCACCGGGGAGCTGTTTTTT.

The CDR3 bases are TGTGCCAGCAGCTATGACCGGGGTGGCAGGCCGAGCTCCTACGAGCAGTACTTC. Its protein is CASSYDRGGRPSSYEQYF. J is TRBJ2-7 and V is TRBV7-2, with D possibly being TRBD2 (5 bases). From germline, CDR1 is SGHTA and CDR2 FQGNSA. CDR3 length: 18 amino acids. Trimming took off 4 bases at V and 0 bases at J, with 22 bases between the two ends.

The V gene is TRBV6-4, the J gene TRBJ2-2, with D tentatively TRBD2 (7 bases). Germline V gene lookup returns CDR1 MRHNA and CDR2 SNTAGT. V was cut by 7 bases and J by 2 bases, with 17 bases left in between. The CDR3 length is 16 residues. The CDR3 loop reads CASTPEGGANTGELFF. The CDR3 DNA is TGTGCCAGCACCCCCGAGGGGGGGGCCAACACCGGGGAGCTGTTTTTT.

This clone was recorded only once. In nucleotides, the CDR3 is TGCGCCAGCCGCCTTTCTCAGGGGAACTCTGGAAACACCATATATTTT. Its protein is CASRLSQGNSGNTIYF. J is TRBJ1-3 and V is TRBV5-1, with D possibly TRBD1 on 6 matching bases. This CDR3 region has 16 residues. Trimming left V 7 bases short and J 0 bases short, with 17 bases between. Germline CDR1 reads SGHRS; CDR2 reads YFSETQ.

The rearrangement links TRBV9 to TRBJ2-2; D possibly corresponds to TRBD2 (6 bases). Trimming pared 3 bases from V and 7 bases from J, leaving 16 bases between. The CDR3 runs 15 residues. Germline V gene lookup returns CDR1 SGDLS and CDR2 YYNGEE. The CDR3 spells CASSARGTPSGELFF. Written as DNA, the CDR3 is TGTGCCAGCAGCGCCCGCGGGACCCCCAGCGGGGAGCTGTTTTTT.

The CDR3 protein is CASSLQTSGGRETQYF. The CDR3 DNA follows: TGTGCCAGCAGCTTGCAGACTAGCGGGGGGAGAGAGACCCAGTACTTC. The V gene is TRBV5-6, the J gene TRBJ2-5; 13 nucleotides line up with TRBD2. The germline gives CDR1 SGHDT, CDR2 YYEEEE. The CDR3 has 16 amino acids. The V and J ends lost 1 base and 4 bases, in that order; junction bases with no gene match: 4.

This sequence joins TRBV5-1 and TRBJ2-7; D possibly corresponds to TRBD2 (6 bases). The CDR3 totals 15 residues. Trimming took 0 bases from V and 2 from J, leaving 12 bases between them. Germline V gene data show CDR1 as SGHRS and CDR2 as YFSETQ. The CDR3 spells CASSLGGSGAYEQYF. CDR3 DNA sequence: TGCGCCAGCAGCTTGGGCGGGTCGGGGGCCTACGAGCAGTACTTC.

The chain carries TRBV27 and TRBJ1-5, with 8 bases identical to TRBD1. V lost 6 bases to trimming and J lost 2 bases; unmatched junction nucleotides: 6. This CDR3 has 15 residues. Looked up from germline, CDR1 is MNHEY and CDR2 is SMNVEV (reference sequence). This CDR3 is CASRRDRGGNQPQHF. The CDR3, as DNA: TGTGCCAGCAGAAGAGACAGGGGTGGCAATCAGCCCCAGCATTTT.

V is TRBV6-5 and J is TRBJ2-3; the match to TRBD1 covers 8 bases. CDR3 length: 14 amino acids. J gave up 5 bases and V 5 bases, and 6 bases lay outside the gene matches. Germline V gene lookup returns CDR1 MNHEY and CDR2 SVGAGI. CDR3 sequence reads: CASSRAGGEDTQYF. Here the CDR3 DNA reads TGTGCCAGCAGTCGGGCAGGGGGCGAAGATACGCAGTATTTT.

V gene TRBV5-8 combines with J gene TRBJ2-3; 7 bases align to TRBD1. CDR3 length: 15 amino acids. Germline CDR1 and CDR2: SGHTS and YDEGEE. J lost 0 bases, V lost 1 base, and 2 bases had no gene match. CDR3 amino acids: CASSLTGVSTDTQYF. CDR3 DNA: TGTGCCAGCAGCTTGACAGGGGTTAGCACAGATACGCAGTATTTT.

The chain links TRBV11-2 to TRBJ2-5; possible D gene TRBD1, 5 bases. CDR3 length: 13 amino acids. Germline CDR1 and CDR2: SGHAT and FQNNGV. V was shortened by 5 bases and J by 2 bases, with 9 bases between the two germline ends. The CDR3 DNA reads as TGTGCCAGCAGCACCGGACATCAAGAGACCCAGTACTTC. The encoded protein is CASSTGHQETQYF.

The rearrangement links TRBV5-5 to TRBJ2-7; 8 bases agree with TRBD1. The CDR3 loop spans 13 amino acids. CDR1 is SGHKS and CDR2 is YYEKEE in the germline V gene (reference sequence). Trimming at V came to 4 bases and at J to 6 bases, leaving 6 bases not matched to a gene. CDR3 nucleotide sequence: TGTGCCAGCAGCACGCCGACAGGGGTCGAGCAGTACTTC. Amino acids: CASSTPTGVEQYF.

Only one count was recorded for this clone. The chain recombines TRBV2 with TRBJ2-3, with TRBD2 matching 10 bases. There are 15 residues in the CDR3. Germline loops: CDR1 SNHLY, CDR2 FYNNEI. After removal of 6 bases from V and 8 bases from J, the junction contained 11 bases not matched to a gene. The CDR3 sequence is CASRSLAGGGGTQYF. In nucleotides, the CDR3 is TGTGCCAGCAGGTCCTTAGCGGGGGGTGGAGGTACGCAGTATTTT.

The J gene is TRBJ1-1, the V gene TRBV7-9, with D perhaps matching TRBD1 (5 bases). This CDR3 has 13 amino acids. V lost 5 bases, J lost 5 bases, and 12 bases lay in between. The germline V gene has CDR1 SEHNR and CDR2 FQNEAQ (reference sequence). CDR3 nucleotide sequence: TGTGCCAGCAGCCGTGCCAGGGATACTGAAGCTTTCTTT. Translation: CASSRARDTEAFF.

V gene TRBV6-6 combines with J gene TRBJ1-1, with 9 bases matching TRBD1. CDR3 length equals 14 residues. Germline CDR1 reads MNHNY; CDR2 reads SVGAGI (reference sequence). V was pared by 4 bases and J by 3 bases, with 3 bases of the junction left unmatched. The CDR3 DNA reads TGTGCCAGCAGTTTAACAGGGGGCCACACTGAAGCTTTCTTT. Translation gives CASSLTGGHTEAFF.

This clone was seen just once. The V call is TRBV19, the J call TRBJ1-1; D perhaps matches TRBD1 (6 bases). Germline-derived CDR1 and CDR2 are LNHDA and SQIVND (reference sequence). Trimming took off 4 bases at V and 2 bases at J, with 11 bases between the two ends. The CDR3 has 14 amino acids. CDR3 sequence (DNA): TGTGCCAGTAGTAACCAGGGGATAAACACTGAAGCTTTCTTT. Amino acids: CASSNQGINTEAFF. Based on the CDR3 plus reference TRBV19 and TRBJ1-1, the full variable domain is DGGITQSPKYLFRKEGQNVTLSCEQNLNHDAMYWYRQDPGQGLRLIYYSQIVNDFQKGDIAEGYSVSREKKESFPLTVTSAQKNPTAFYLCASSNQGINTEAFFGQGTRLTVV.

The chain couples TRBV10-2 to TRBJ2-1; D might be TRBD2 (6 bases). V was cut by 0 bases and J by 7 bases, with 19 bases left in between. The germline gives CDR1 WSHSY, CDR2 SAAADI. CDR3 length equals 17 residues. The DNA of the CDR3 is TGCGCCAGCAGTGAGTCCAGTTGGAGGGGCGAGGGGAATGAGCAGTTCTTC. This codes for CASSESSWRGEGNEQFF.

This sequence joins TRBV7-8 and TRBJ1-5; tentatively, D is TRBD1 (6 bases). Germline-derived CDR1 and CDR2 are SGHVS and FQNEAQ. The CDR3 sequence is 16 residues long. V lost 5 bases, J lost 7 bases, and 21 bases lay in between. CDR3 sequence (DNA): TGTGCCAGCAGCCTTAGCGGGGGGCATTGGGGACAGCCCCAGCATTTT. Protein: CASSLSGGHWGQPQHF. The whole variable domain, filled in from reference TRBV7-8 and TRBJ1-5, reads GAGVSQSPRYKVAKRGQDVALRCDPISGHVSLFWYQQALGQGPEFLTYFQNEAQLDKSGLPSDRFFAERPEGSVSTLKIQRTQQEDSAVYLCASSLSGGHWGQPQHFGDGTRLSIL.

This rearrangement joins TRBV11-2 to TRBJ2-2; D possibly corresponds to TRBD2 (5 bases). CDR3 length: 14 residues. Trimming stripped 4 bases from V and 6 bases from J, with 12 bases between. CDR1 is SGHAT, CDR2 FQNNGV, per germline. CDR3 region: CASSSLDGAGELFF. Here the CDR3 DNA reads TGTGCCAGCAGCTCCTTGGACGGGGCCGGGGAGCTGTTTTTT.

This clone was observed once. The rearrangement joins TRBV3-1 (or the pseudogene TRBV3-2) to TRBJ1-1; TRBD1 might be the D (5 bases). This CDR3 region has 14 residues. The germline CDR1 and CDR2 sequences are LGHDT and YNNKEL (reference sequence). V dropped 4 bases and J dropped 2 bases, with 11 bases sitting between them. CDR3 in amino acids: CASSLGQVNTEAFF. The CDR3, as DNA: TGTGCCAGCAGCCTCGGACAAGTTAACACTGAAGCTTTCTTT.

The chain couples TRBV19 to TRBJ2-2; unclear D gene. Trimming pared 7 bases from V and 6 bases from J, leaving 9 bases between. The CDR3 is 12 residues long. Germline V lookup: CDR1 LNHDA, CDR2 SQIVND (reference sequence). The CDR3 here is CASTLWPGELFF. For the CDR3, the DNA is TGTGCCAGTACCCTTTGGCCCGGGGAGCTGTTTTTT.

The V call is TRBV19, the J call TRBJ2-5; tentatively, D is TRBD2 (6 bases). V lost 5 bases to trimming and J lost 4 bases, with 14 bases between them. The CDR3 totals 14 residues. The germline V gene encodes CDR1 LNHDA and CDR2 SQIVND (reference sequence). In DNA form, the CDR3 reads TGTGCCAGTAGTGCGGGGATCAGGGTAGAGACCCAGTACTTC. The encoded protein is CASSAGIRVETQYF.

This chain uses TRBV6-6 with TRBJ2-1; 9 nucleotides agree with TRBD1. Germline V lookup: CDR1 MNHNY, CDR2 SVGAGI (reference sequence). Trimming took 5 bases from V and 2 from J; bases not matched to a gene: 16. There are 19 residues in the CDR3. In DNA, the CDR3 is TGTGCCAGCAGTCCTATTCCGGGACAGGGAAGGAAGACCTACAATGAGCAGTTCTTC. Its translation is CASSPIPGQGRKTYNEQFF.

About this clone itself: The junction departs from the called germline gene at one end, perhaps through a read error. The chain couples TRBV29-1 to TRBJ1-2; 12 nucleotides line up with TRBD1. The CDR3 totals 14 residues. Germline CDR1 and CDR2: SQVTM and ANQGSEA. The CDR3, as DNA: TGCAGCGCTGAACCGGGACAGGGGGCGGGTGGCTACACCTTC. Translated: CSAEPGQGAGGYTF.

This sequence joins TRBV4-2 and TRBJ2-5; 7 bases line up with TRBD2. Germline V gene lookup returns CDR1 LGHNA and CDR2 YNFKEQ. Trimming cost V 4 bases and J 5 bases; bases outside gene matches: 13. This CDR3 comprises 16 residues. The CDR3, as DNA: TGTGCCAGCAGCCGTGGCGGGGGAACCTGGTGGGAGACCCAGTACTTC. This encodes CASSRGGGTWWETQYF.

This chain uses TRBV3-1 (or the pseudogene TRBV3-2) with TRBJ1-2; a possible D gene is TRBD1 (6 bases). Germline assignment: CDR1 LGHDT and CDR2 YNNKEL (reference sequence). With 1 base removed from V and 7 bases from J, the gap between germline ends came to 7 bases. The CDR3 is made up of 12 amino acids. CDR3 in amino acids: CASSQGGLGYTF. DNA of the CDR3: TGTGCCAGCAGCCAAGGGGGGCTTGGCTACACCTTC.

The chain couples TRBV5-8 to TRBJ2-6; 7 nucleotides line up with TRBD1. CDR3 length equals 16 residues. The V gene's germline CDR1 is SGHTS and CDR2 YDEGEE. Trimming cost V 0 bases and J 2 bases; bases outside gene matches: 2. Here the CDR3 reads CASSLETGTGANVLTF. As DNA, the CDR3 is TGTGCCAGCAGCTTGGAGACAGGGACTGGGGCCAACGTCCTGACTTTC.